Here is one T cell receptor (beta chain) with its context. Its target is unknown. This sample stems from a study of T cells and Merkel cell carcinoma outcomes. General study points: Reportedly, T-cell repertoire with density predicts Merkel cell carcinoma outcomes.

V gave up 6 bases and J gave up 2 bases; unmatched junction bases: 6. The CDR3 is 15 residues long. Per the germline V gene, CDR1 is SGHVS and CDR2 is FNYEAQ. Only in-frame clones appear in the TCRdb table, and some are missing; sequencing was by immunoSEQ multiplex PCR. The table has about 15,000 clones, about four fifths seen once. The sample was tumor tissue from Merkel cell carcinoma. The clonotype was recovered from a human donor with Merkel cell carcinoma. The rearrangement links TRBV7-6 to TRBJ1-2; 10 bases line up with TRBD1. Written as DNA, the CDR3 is TGTGCCAGCAGTCCCGGGACAGGGGCCAACTATGGCTACACCTTC. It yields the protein CASSPGTGANYGYTF.